The 30 T cell receptor beta chains below were found in one sample sequenced in a study of blood T cell repertoires in COVID-19. Using immunoSEQ multiplex PCR, the repertoire was profiled, and TCRdb retains in-frame clones only, with some absent. The sample has some 150,000 clones, roughly 90% seen once. Sequencing was done on a sample of peripheral blood. The receptor set was obtained from a human donor in a cohort sampled during active COVID-19.

Only one count was recorded for this clone. The genes are TRBV23-1 and TRBJ1-6; TRBD1 aligns across 8 bases. TRBV23-1 is filed as an ORF, its function uncertain. The ends lost 2 bases at V and 9 bases at J; junction bases unmatched: 9. The CDR3 is 16 amino acids. CDR3 residues: CASSQLKDRASSPLHF. CDR3 nucleotide sequence: TGCGCCAGCAGTCAACTCAAGGACAGGGCTTCTTCACCCCTCCACTTT.

The genes are TRBV7-2 and TRBJ2-3; D is uncertain. The germline V gene has CDR1 SGHTA and CDR2 FQGNSA. V lost 1 base and J lost 6, with 20 bases in between. The CDR3 is 17 amino acids. The CDR3 region has the DNA TGTGCCAGCAGCTTAGGGATTCGAGCGTCGCTTGCGGATACGCAGTATTTT. Its protein product is CASSLGIRASLADTQYF.

The chain links TRBV25-1 to TRBJ2-1, with 11 bases that match TRBD1. The CDR3 is made up of 15 amino acids. Germline lookup yields CDR1 MGHDK and CDR2 SYGVNS. V shed 2 bases, J shed 6 bases, and the junction held 3 bases outside the gene matches. This chain's CDR3 is CASSEAGTGGNEQFF. The CDR3 DNA follows: TGTGCCAGCAGTGAAGCTGGGACAGGGGGCAATGAGCAGTTCTTC.

This chain uses TRBV19 with TRBJ1-2; the D gene is possibly TRBD1 (5 bases). CDR1 and CDR2 (germline): LNHDA, SQIVND (reference sequence). V was clipped by 1 base and J by 1 base, with 7 bases between them. This CDR3 is built from 14 residues. The CDR3 reads CASSIGQNNYGYTF. Here the CDR3 DNA reads TGTGCCAGTAGTATAGGACAGAATAACTATGGCTACACCTTC. Complete variable domain (other parts from reference TRBV19 and TRBJ1-2): DGGITQSPKYLFRKEGQNVTLSCEQNLNHDAMYWYRQDPGQGLRLIYYSQIVNDFQKGDIAEGYSVSREKKESFPLTVTSAQKNPTAFYLCASSIGQNNYGYTFGSGTRLTVV.

This clone was detected a few times. The rearrangement joins TRBV4-1 to TRBJ2-1; D gene unclear. Trimming removed 4 bases at V and 3 bases at J, with 16 bases between. Germline CDR1 reads MGHRA; CDR2 reads YSYEKL. This CDR3 region has 16 residues. The CDR3 region is CASSLSITEFYNEQFF. Here the CDR3 DNA reads TGCGCCAGCAGCCTAAGCATAACAGAGTTCTACAATGAGCAGTTCTTC.

This clone was seen only a few times. The chain carries TRBV7-3 and TRBJ2-2; TRBD1 agrees at 7 bases. V lost 4 bases to trimming and J lost 3 bases; unmatched junction nucleotides: 2. Germline lookup yields CDR1 SGHTA and CDR2 FQGTGA. This CDR3 is built from 14 residues. In DNA form, the CDR3 reads TGTGCCAGCAGCTCGGGACAGTACACCGGGGAGCTGTTTTTT. It codes for CASSSGQYTGELFF.

A few counts support this clone. The V and J genes are TRBV7-3 and TRBJ2-1, with D unclear. Germline V CDR1 and CDR2: SGHTA, FQGTGA. With 4 bases removed from V and 5 bases from J, the gap between germline ends came to 6 bases. The CDR3 is 12 residues long. The CDR3 region has the DNA TGTGCCAGCAGCTCCCACAACAATGAGCAGTTCTTC. This encodes CASSSHNNEQFF.

This rearrangement joins TRBV28 to TRBJ2-7; TRBD2 matches 7 bases. V dropped 9 bases and J dropped 5; count of bases not matched to a gene: 10. CDR1 is MDHEN, CDR2 SYDVKM, per germline. The CDR3 consists of 13 residues. CDR3 protein: CASWGLNRHEQYF. CDR3 DNA sequence: TGTGCCAGTTGGGGACTAAACCGGCACGAGCAGTACTTC.

This chain joins TRBV2 and TRBJ2-1; 9 positions match TRBD2. The CDR3 extends over 16 amino acids. Germline CDR1 reads SNHLY; CDR2 reads FYNNEI. Unmatched junction bases numbered 13, after V lost 6 bases and J lost 7 bases. CDR3 in amino acids: CASRLRGGLSGNEQFF. The DNA for the CDR3 is TGTGCCAGCAGATTGCGGGGGGGCCTGTCGGGAAATGAGCAGTTCTTC.

The chain recombines TRBV6-1 with TRBJ1-6, with 9 bases matching TRBD1. Germline CDR1 is MNHNS and CDR2 is SASEGT. V lost 3 bases, J lost 7 bases, and 7 bases stayed unmatched. The CDR3 is 16 residues long. DNA of the CDR3: TGTGCCAGCAGTGAGCGGACAGGGGTTAGGAATTCACCCCTCCACTTT. This encodes CASSERTGVRNSPLHF.

This chain connects TRBV10-3 to TRBJ2-5; 9 positions agree with TRBD2. V was clipped by 10 bases and J by 5 bases; unmatched bases: 8. Germline loops: CDR1 ENHRY, CDR2 SYGVKD. The CDR3 totals 13 residues. The CDR3 nucleotides are TGTGCCACGTCTTTAGCGGGAGAGGAGACCCAGTACTTC. It yields the protein CATSLAGEETQYF.

The J gene is TRBJ2-5, the V gene TRBV27; perhaps TRBD1 as D (8 bases). Germline assignment: CDR1 MNHEY and CDR2 SMNVEV (reference sequence). The CDR3 spans 13 residues. The V and J ends lost 8 bases and 12 bases respectively, with 22 bases between them. This CDR3 reads CASGGQEGGFEYF. In DNA form, the CDR3 reads TGTGCCAGCGGGGGACAGGAGGGGGGGTTTGAGTACTTC.

The chain joins TRBV7-9 to TRBJ1-1; TRBD1 aligns across 10 bases. Germline loops: CDR1 SEHNR, CDR2 FQNEAQ (reference sequence). The CDR3 extends over 16 amino acids. Trimming took 5 bases from V and 6 from J; bases not matched to a gene: 12. The DNA of the CDR3 is TGTGCCAGCAGCCCGGGGTCCGGACAGGGGGGCTCTGAAGCTTTCTTT. Translation: CASSPGSGQGGSEAFF. Looking up the rest from reference TRBV7-9 and TRBJ1-1 gives the full variable domain: DTGVSQNPRHKITKRGQNVTFRCDPISEHNRLYWYRQTLGQGPEFLTYFQNEAQLEKSRLLSDRFSAERPKGSFSTLEIQRTEQGDSAMYLCASSPGSGQGGSEAFFGQGTRLTVV.

The V gene is TRBV30, the J gene TRBJ2-7; 8 bases are shared with TRBD1. Trimming removed 0 bases from V and 1 base from J; junction bases left unmatched: 2. Germline CDR1 GTSNPN, CDR2 SVGIG (reference sequence). The CDR3 extends over 14 amino acids. The CDR3 coding sequence is TGTGCCTGGAGTGTACAGGGGGGATCCTACGAGCAGTACTTC. Encoded protein: CAWSVQGGSYEQYF. Drawing the rest from reference TRBV30 and TRBJ2-7, the complete variable domain is SQTIHQWPATLVQPVGSPLSLECTVEGTSNPNLYWYRQAAGRGLQLLFYSVGIGQISSEVPQNLSASRPQDRQFILSSKKLLLSDSGFYLCAWSVQGGSYEQYFGPGTRLTVT.

The CDR3 DNA reads TGTGCCAGTAGCTCCATAAGAGCGGGGGGGGACACAGATACGCAGTATTTT. Residues: CASSSIRAGGDTDTQYF. V and J are TRBV19 and TRBJ2-3; TRBD2 matches at 10 bases. J lost 2 bases, V lost 6 bases, and 11 bases had no gene match. Germline assignment: CDR1 LNHDA and CDR2 SQIVND (reference sequence). The CDR3 length is 17 residues.

The rearrangement joins TRBV25-1 to TRBJ1-2; possibly TRBD1 for D (5 bases). The germline gives CDR1 MGHDK, CDR2 SYGVNS. This CDR3 spans 15 amino acids. Trimming shortened V by 1 base and J by 2 bases, and 11 bases separated the two germline ends. CDR3 residues: CASSELRGRNYGYTF. The CDR3 DNA is TGTGCCAGCAGTGAATTAAGGGGCCGGAACTATGGCTACACCTTC.

This clone has only one observation. The chain links TRBV18 to TRBJ1-2; the match to TRBD1 covers 9 bases. V gave up 2 bases and J gave up 6 bases; unmatched junction bases: 10. The germline V gene encodes CDR1 KGHSH and CDR2 LQKENI. The CDR3 consists of 16 residues. As DNA, the CDR3 is TGTGCCAGCTCACCAATACAGGGGGCTTCCACGAATGGCTACACCTTC. This codes for CASSPIQGASTNGYTF. The full variable domain, completed using reference TRBV18 and TRBJ1-2, is NAGVMQNPRHLVRRRGQEARLRCSPMKGHSHVYWYRQLPEEGLKFMVYLQKENIIDESGMPKERFSAEFPKEGPSILRIQQVVRGDSAAYFCASSPIQGASTNGYTFGSGTRLTVV.

J is TRBJ2-3 and V is TRBV5-6; D is possibly TRBD1 (6 bases). V was clipped by 2 bases and J by 4 bases, with 14 bases between them. The germline V gene has CDR1 SGHDT and CDR2 YYEEEE. The CDR3 is made up of 15 amino acids. This CDR3 reads CASSFWGLLSDTQYF. The DNA for the CDR3 is TGTGCCAGCAGCTTTTGGGGGCTCTTGTCAGATACGCAGTATTTT. The whole variable domain, filled in from reference TRBV5-6 and TRBJ2-3, reads DAGVTQSPTHLIKTRGQQVTLRCSPKSGHDTVSWYQQALGQGPQFIFQYYEEEERQRGNFPDRFSGHQFPNYSSELNVNALLLGDSALYLCASSFWGLLSDTQYFGPGTRLTVL.

V is TRBV10-3 and J is TRBJ2-1; unclear D gene. This CDR3 spans 13 amino acids. The V and J ends lost 3 bases and 8 bases respectively, with 11 bases between them. Germline V gives CDR1 ENHRY, CDR2 SYGVKD. CDR3 bases: TGTGCCATCAGTGATGGTGGAGTCGATGAGCAGTTCTTC. Residues: CAISDGGVDEQFF.

The chain uses TRBV11-2 and TRBJ1-4; 8 nucleotides agree with TRBD1. The CDR3 runs 14 residues. V lost 4 bases, J lost 2 bases, and 0 bases stayed unmatched. CDR1 and CDR2 from the germline V gene are SGHAT and FQNNGV. DNA of the CDR3: TGTGCCAGCAGCTGGACAGGGACTAATGAAAAACTGTTTTTT. This gives the protein CASSWTGTNEKLFF.

The rearrangement links TRBV15 to TRBJ1-5; 8 bases align to TRBD1. CDR3 length: 18 amino acids. With V trimmed by 1 base and J by 0 bases, 8 bases remained unmatched. Germline CDR1 and CDR2: LNHNV and YYDKDF (reference sequence). The CDR3 reads CATSRVGGTGSSNQPQHF. In DNA form, the CDR3 reads TGTGCCACCAGCAGAGTAGGTGGGACAGGATCTAGCAATCAGCCCCAGCATTTT.

This clone was counted a few times. The chain uses TRBV3-1 (or the pseudogene TRBV3-2) and TRBJ2-1; 9 bases align to TRBD1. The CDR3 consists of 15 residues. Trimming removed 6 bases from V and 7 bases from J; junction bases left unmatched: 10. Germline V gives CDR1 LGHDT, CDR2 YNNKEL (reference sequence). For the CDR3, the DNA is TGTGCCAGCAGGCGGGGACAGGGAGTCCATAATGAGCAGTTCTTC. Protein product: CASRRGQGVHNEQFF.

In the case of this clone: Relative to the germline gene, one junction end is altered; a read error may explain this. V is TRBV13 and J is TRBJ2-5; maybe TRBD2 (5 bases). The CDR3 is 13 residues long. Germline loops: CDR1 PRHDT, CDR2 FYEKMQ (reference sequence). CDR3 region: CASSYSSGEAQYF. CDR3 sequence (DNA): TGTGCCAGCAGTTACAGCAGCGGAGAGGCCCAGTACTTC.

V gene TRBV7-3 combines with J gene TRBJ2-1; D gene unclear. The CDR3 has 13 residues. Germline lookup yields CDR1 SGHTA and CDR2 FQGTGA. V was clipped by 1 base and J by 6 bases, with 7 bases between them. In DNA form, the CDR3 reads TGTGCCAGCAGCTTAATTAGTTCCAATGAGCAGTTCTTC. Translated: CASSLISSNEQFF.

The V gene is TRBV6-6, the J gene TRBJ2-7; D is unclear. Germline assignment: CDR1 MNHNY and CDR2 SVGAGI (reference sequence). The V end lost 6 bases, the J end lost 0 bases, and 18 bases lay between the germline ends. The CDR3 contains 16 residues. The CDR3 DNA reads TGTGCCAGCAGCCCGAGTTACGGTCTCGGCTCCTACGAGCAGTACTTC. Amino acid sequence: CASSPSYGLGSYEQYF.

This clone occurred a few times. Other DNA sequences in this specimen translate into the identical CDR3. The V call is TRBV30, the J call TRBJ1-5; D possibly corresponds to TRBD1 (6 bases). Per the germline V gene, CDR1 is GTSNPN and CDR2 is SVGIG (reference sequence). This CDR3 has 13 amino acids. Trimming removed 0 bases at V and 4 bases at J, with 7 bases between. CDR3 DNA: TGTGCCTGGAGTGTACAGGGAAATCAGCCCCAGCATTTT. Its translation: CAWSVQGNQPQHF.

The chain has TRBV24-1 and TRBJ2-1; TRBD2 is a possible D gene (6 bases). This CDR3 is 14 amino acids long. Germline CDR1 and CDR2: KGHDR and SFDVKD. V gave up 9 bases and J gave up 8 bases, with 19 bases separating them. CDR3 loop: CATGLGTRPHEQFF. CDR3 bases: TGTGCCACCGGGCTTGGGACTCGGCCTCATGAGCAGTTCTTC.

The chain carries TRBV5-6 and TRBJ2-7, with D possibly being TRBD1 (5 bases). CDR1 and CDR2 from the germline V gene are SGHDT and YYEEEE. V was cut by 1 base and J by 0 bases, with 8 bases left in between. This CDR3 comprises 14 residues. CDR3 loop: CASSLRGPSYEQYF. CDR3 bases: TGTGCCAGCAGCTTGAGGGGTCCCTCCTACGAGCAGTACTTC.

This chain joins TRBV7-3 and TRBJ2-1; 8 bases match TRBD2. The germline CDR1 and CDR2 sequences are SGHTA and FQGTGA. V lost 5 bases, J lost 4 bases, and 7 bases stayed unmatched. The CDR3 is 15 residues long. The CDR3 loop is CASSRSGGGYNEQFF. As DNA, the CDR3 is TGTGCCAGCAGCCGCAGCGGGGGAGGTTACAATGAGCAGTTCTTC. Supplemented by reference TRBV7-3 and TRBJ2-1, the full variable domain reads GAGVSQTPSNKVTEKGKYVELRCDPISGHTALYWYRQSLGQGPEFLIYFQGTGAADDSGLPNDRFFAVRPEGSVSTLKIQRTERGDSAVYLCASSRSGGGYNEQFFGPGTRLTVL.

This clone was detected once. The chain uses TRBV28 and TRBJ2-1; TRBD2 aligns across 10 bases. In germline, CDR1 is MDHEN, CDR2 SYDVKM. The junction had 11 bases not matched to a gene; V was cut back by 5 bases and J by 10 bases. The CDR3 is made up of 15 amino acids. The CDR3 region has the DNA TGTGCCAGCAGTCCGTCAAGCGGGGGGGCCAGGGAGCAGTTCTTC. As protein: CASSPSSGGAREQFF.